This TCR beta chain is drawn from a study of blood T cell repertoires in COVID-19 (dated by TCRdb to 2018 to 2021). Context from the whole study: Collaborator samples came from the United States, Italy and Spain and covered acute and convalescent phases of COVID-19. Samples came from the ongoing ImmuneRACE study (first 160 participants) plus 1,254 subjects from 6 global collaborators. Where available, HLA class I and class II types were taken from metadata supplied by the sample provider and were not determined by assay-based typing. The material from the prospective study consisted of cDNA or gDNA derived from T cells, B-cell-depleted T cells, or PBMCs. The dataset comprised deeply sampled blood TCRbeta repertoires from subjects exposed to, actively infected with, or recovered from COVID-19. The sample metadata nearly always contained a de-identified subject ID, COVID-19 status, age in years and sex. The repertoires were released in a freely available public database intended as a resource for research on the immune response to SARS-CoV-2. The investigation overall reported the following: The quantity of clinical and demographic metadata differed by source and by participant and was supplied without curation.

As for this clone: Its antigen remains unidentified. Per-base quality was not reported, and no clone a single base away is much larger than it.

Participants in the prospective study were enrolled through a virtual design, were aged about 18 to 100 years, and lived in fewer than 30 United States geographic areas. In the prospective study, participants were assigned to cohorts based on the clinical history participants reported in a screening survey and a study questionnaire. Recovered participants in ImmuneRACE Cohort 3 were defined as having two consecutive negative NP/OP PCR tests, clearance from a healthcare professional, or resolution of symptoms. In the prospective study, mobile phlebotomists collected whole blood, serum and a nasopharyngeal or oropharyngeal swab from each participant. Additional blood draws and questionnaires over a 2-month period could optionally be provided by prospective study participants. Before DNA extraction, blood samples from the prospective study were shipped at room temperature or frozen. V is cut by 4 bases and J by 0 bases, and the space between the germline ends is 13 bases. In the germline V gene, CDR1 corresponds to MDHEN and CDR2 to SYDVKM. The CDR3, from cysteine to phenylalanine, totals 17 residues. The read is trimmed to its CDR3 DNA, 51 bases read in frame from base 1.

The immunoSEQ Assay, a bias-controlled multiplex PCR, was used to amplify TCRbeta CDR3 regions from genomic DNA. The published analysis was carried out like this. Within the assay, amplification of reference gene primers was used to estimate how many nucleated cells each sample contained. To quantify the absolute abundance of each unique TCRbeta CDR3 rearrangement, sequence reads were collapsed and filtered. For each sample, productive Simpson clonality was calculated as the square root of Simpson's diversity index over productive rearrangements. Drawn from immuneACCESS, this table holds only the in-frame rearrangements with V and J called that TCRdb kept. Clones are partly lost; checked studies trace under half to an unresolved V gene and leave the rest unexplained. V, J and clone size are those of that table, while D and trimming were read from the DNA. For this sample the table gives around 260,000 clones, of which approximately 90% were detected only once. The ten largest clones take up roughly 1.1% of the sample.

The rearrangement joined TRBV28 to TRBJ2-6; the D segment could be TRBD1, given 5 matching bases. Sequencing used PBMCs or T cells enriched from blood (not recorded which). This clonotype was obtained from a woman aged 30 to 39 who had recovered from COVID-19. The DNA sequence is TGTGCCAGCAGTTCGGGCAGGGCCTTCTCTGGGGCCAACGTCCTGACTTTC. This translates into CASSSGRAFSGANVLTF.